A selection of T cell receptor beta chains follows, all from one sample in a study of T cells after yellow fever vaccination. MiXCR was run by TCRdb on the 5' RACE reads, yielding one entry per CDR3 protein. This table has 60,000 to 85,000 distinct CDR3 sequences, less than 8.5% appearing once. The sample in question was CD8+ T cells sorted from PBMCs, obtained more than 40 days after the first yellow fever vaccination. The source of these receptors is a man aged 18 to 29 who received the YFV17D yellow fever vaccine. Both conserved end residues are part of each CDR3. D genes are given only for firm matches. Some rows mark clone size as missing; the rest say once, few, many or name a class of expanded clone.

>TRBJ2-1|NA|TRBV7-8|NA
TGTGCCAGCAGCTCCGGGAGCTCCTCCTACAATGAGCAGTTCTTC
CASSSGSSSYNEQFF
>TRBJ2-3|many|TRBV11-2|NA
TGTGCCAGCAGCTTATGGGGTTCAGCGGGAGATACGCAGTATTTT
CASSLWGSAGDTQYF
>TRBJ2-2|NA|TRBV12-3/TRBV12-4|NA
TGTGCCAGCAACAGTGACACCGGGGAGCTGTTTTTT
CASNSDTGELFF
>TRBJ1-2|few|TRBV10-3|NA
TGTGCCATCAGTGAGTCGAGGACACCCCTTCGCTATGGCTACACCTTC
CAISESRTPLRYGYTF
>TRBJ2-3|many|TRBV7-8|TRBD1
TGTGCCAGCAGCTTAACAGGGGGAGTCGCAGATACGCAGTATTTT
CASSLTGGVADTQYF
>TRBJ2-3|many|TRBV5-1|NA
TGCGCCAGCAGTCAATCGCCAGATACGCAGTATTTT
CASSQSPDTQYF
>TRBJ1-3|NA|TRBV7-8|NA
TGTGCCAGCAGCTTAAATGGGGGAGGCTCTGGAAACACCATATATTTT
CASSLNGGGSGNTIYF
>TRBJ1-2|many|TRBV4-3|NA
TGCGCCAGCAGCCAAGAAATGGCCTACTATGGCTACACCTTC
CASSQEMAYYGYTF
>TRBJ2-5|many|TRBV12-3/TRBV12-4|NA
TGTGCCAGCACCACAAAGAGGGAGACCCAGTACTTC
CASTTKRETQYF
>TRBJ2-3|many|TRBV6-1|NA
TGTGCCAGCAGTGGAAATCCGGGCCGTGAGACAGATACGCAGTATTTT
CASSGNPGRETDTQYF